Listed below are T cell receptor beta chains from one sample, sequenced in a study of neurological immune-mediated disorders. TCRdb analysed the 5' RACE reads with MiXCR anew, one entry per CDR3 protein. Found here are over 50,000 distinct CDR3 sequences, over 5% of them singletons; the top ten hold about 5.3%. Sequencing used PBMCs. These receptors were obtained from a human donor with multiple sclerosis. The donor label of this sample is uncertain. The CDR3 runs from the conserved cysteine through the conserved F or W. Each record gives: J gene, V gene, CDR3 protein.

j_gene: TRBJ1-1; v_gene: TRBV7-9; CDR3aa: CASSRPGNTEAFF
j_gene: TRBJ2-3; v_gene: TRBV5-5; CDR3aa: CASSPPGTFADTQYF
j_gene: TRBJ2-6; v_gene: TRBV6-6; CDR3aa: CASSFSAGESGANVLTF
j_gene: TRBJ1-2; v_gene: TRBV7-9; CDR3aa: CASTDDGGYGYTF
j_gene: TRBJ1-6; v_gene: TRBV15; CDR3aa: CATSSRISSSYNSPLHF
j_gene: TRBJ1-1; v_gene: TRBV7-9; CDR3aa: CASSLAGHTEAFF
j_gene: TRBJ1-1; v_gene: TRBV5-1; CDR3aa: CASSLEPRGVNTEAFF
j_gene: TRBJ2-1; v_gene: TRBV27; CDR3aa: CASRLWALRNEQFF
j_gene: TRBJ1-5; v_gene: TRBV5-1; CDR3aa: CASSFMGGNQPQHF
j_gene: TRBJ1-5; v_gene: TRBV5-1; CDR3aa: CASSPGQGGDQPQHF
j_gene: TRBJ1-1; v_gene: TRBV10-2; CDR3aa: CASTLPGGHPNTEAFF
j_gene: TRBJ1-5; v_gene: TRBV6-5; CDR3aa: CASRSSRGQPQHF
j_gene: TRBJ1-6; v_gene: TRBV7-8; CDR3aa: CASSLAVTGNYNSPLHF
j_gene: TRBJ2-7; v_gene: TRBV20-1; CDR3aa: CSAVVRGGPSSYEQYF
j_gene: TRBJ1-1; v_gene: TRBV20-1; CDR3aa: CSASEGGYTEAFF
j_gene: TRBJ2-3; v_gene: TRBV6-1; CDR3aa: CASSEGKAGTQYF
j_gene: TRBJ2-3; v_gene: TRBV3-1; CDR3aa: CASSQGLADTQYF
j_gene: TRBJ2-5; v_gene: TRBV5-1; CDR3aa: CASSLNSGDGETQYF
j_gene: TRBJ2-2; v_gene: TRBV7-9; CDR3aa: CASTPGETGELFF
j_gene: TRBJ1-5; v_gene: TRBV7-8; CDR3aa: CASSQGGHQPQHF
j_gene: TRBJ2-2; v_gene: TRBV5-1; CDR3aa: CASSSTQGAGELFF
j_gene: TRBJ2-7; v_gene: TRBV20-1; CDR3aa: CSARSGGTPKEQYF
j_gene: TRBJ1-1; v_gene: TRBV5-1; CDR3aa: CASSWVGQNTEAFF
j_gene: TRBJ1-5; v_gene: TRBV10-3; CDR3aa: CAIRDRVNQPQHF
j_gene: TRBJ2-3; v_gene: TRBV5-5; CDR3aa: CASSRRVASGGISSTDTQYF
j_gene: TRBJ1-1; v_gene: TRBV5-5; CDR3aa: CASSLGGAMNTEAFF
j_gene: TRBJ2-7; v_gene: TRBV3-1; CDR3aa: CASSQPVGVSYEQYF
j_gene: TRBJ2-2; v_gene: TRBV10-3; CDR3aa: CAIKKFDRLNTGELFF
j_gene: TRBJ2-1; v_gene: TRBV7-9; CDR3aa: CASSPIGGLDEQFF
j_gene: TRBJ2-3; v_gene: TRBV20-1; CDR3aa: CSATGTPGTDTQYF
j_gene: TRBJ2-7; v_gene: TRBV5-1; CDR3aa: CASGRQGPPYEQYF